Listed here are 12 T cell receptor beta chains from one sample, sequenced in a study of response to subunit inactivated influenza vaccine. TCRdb re-called the RT-PCR reads through MiXCR, storing one row per CDR3 protein. Counted here are over 450,000 distinct CDR3 sequences, 10% to 15% occurring once; the ten biggest clones make up over 10%. The sample consisted of PBMCs from blood, taken about 40 days after vaccination. These receptors were taken from a man aged 45-65 years who received an inactivated influenza vaccine.

This clonotype was picked up a small number of times. The V and J genes are TRBV5-6 and TRBJ1-2; D might be TRBD1 (5 bases). The germline gives CDR1 SGHDT, CDR2 YYEEEE. The CDR3 is 16 residues long. V dropped 0 bases and J dropped 4 bases, with 16 bases sitting between them. As DNA, the CDR3 is TGTGCCAGCAGCTTGGACCTTATAGGGGCCGGCTATGGCTACACCTTC. It encodes CASSLDLIGAGYGYTF.

The chain has TRBV6-1 and TRBJ2-5, with TRBD1 identical over 8 bases. There are 17 residues in the CDR3. Unmatched junction bases numbered 13, after V lost 6 bases and J lost 1 base. Germline CDR1 reads MNHNS; CDR2 reads SASEGT. CDR3 protein: CASRGLAQGAPQETQYF. As DNA, the CDR3 is TGTGCCAGCAGGGGATTGGCCCAGGGGGCGCCCCAAGAGACCCAGTACTTC.

This clonotype showed up many times. At one end, the junction sequence differs from germline, possibly due to a read error. The J gene is TRBJ2-3, the V gene TRBV6-5, with TRBD2 matching over 8 bases. CDR1 is MNHEY and CDR2 is SVGAGI in the germline V gene. The CDR3 runs to 14 residues. The CDR3 here is CASSSSGGTDTQYF. CDR3 nucleotides: TGCGCCAGCAGTAGTAGCGGGGGCACAGATACGCAGTATTTT.

The chain couples TRBV4-1 to TRBJ1-2, with unresolved D. Germline V gene lookup returns CDR1 MGHRA and CDR2 YSYEKL. The CDR3 covers 13 residues. V was cut by 2 bases and J by 6 bases, with 10 bases left in between. DNA for the CDR3: TGCGCCAGCAGCCAAACCTCGGGGAATGGCTACACCTTC. Encoded protein: CASSQTSGNGYTF.

This clonotype was counted between two and nine times. The genes are TRBV4-3 and TRBJ2-1; TRBD2 matches 11 bases. The CDR3 covers 15 residues. The V and J ends lost 4 bases and 6 bases, in that order; junction bases with no gene match: 5. Germline-derived CDR1 and CDR2 are LGHNA and YSLEER. The CDR3 DNA is TGCGCCAGCAGCCCGCTAGCGGGGGGTGCCAATGAGCAGTTCTTC. Its translation is CASSPLAGGANEQFF.

CDR3 DNA sequence: TGCGCCAGCAGCAGGGGGACTAGCGGGGCCCAAGAGACCCAGTACTTC. It codes for CASSRGTSGAQETQYF. V usage is TRBV5-1 and J usage is TRBJ2-5; 13 nucleotides line up with TRBD2. The germline gives CDR1 SGHRS, CDR2 YFSETQ. The CDR3 has 16 residues. The ends lost 4 bases at V and 1 base at J; junction bases unmatched: 4.

This clonotype appeared once. V and J are TRBV7-2 and TRBJ2-1; D is unclear. CDR3 length: 11 residues. Germline V gene sequence: CDR1 SGHTA, CDR2 FQGNSA. The ends were cut back, 3 bases at V and 8 bases at J, with 5 bases in the middle. In nucleotides, the CDR3 is TGTACCAGCAGCTTCCAGTATGAGCAGTTCTTC. Translation gives CTSSFQYEQFF.

This chain links TRBV5-1 with TRBJ1-2; D not resolved. Trimming cost V 4 bases and J 0 bases, with 10 bases left between them. This CDR3 spans 14 amino acids. Germline values: CDR1 SGHRS, CDR2 YFSETQ. CDR3 DNA: TGCGCCAGCAGCGTTCGCGGGACTAACTATGGCTACACCTTC. Its translation is CASSVRGTNYGYTF.

This clonotype was picked up many times. The J gene is TRBJ1-5, the V gene TRBV20-1, with 8 bases identical to TRBD1. V lost 2 bases and J lost 7; bases outside the gene matches: 4. CDR1 is DFQATT, CDR2 SNEGSKA, per germline (reference sequence). This CDR3 contains 13 residues. CDR3 protein: CSARPTGAQPQHF. CDR3 nucleotide sequence: TGCAGTGCTAGACCGACAGGGGCCCAGCCCCAGCATTTT.

The rearrangement joins TRBV27 to TRBJ2-1; possibly TRBD2 for D (6 bases). Trimming left V 3 bases short and J 6 bases short, with 15 bases between. The CDR3 covers 15 residues. Germline V gene data show CDR1 as MNHEY and CDR2 as SMNVEV (reference sequence). In nucleotides, the CDR3 is TGTGCCAGCAGTTTCAGGCAGGGACTGGCCAATGAGCAGTTCTTC. Amino acids: CASSFRQGLANEQFF.

This clonotype has just a few counts. The chain recombines TRBV5-5 with TRBJ2-5; TRBD2 matches at 9 bases. V gave up 2 bases and J gave up 5 bases; unmatched junction bases: 13. The CDR3 is 17 amino acids. From germline, CDR1 is SGHKS and CDR2 YYEKEE (reference sequence). The CDR3 nucleotides read TGTGCCAGCAGCTTCTTCGCGGGAGGGCCGTCAACGGAGACCCAGTACTTC. Translated: CASSFFAGGPSTETQYF.

The chain carries TRBV27 and TRBJ2-3; D remains unclear. The CDR3 contains 15 residues. Germline CDR1 reads MNHEY; CDR2 reads SMNVEV (reference sequence). Trimming cost V 4 bases and J 0 bases, with 11 bases left between them. The CDR3 bases are TGTGCCAGCAGTTCGGCAGGCCTAAGCACAGATACGCAGTATTTT. It specifies CASSSAGLSTDTQYF.